A single TCR beta chain is shown here with its context. This entry is derived from a study of cytomegalovirus exposure and HLA in healthy donors. It was with 60 Vbeta and 13 Jbeta primers that the PCR ran. The protocol was immunoSEQ multiplex PCR, while the TCRdb copy is restricted to in-frame clones and leaves out a portion. The table has around 120,000 clones, around 81% seen once; the top ten hold 3.9%. Trimming at V came to 7 bases and at J to 3 bases, leaving 8 bases not matched to a gene. The V gene's germline CDR1 is SQVTM and CDR2 ANQGSEA. CDR3 length: 13 amino acids. The TCR was taken from a woman aged 30 to 39 in good health and CMV-seronegative. J is TRBJ2-7 and V is TRBV29-1, with 8 bases lining up with TRBD1. The sequenced sample was PBMCs. CDR3 in DNA: TGCAGCGCTGTTAGGACAGGGAGCTACGAGCAGTACTTC. Protein: CSAVRTGSYEQYF.